This T cell receptor beta chain was recovered during a study of breast tumors, draining lymph nodes, adjacent tissues. Broader study findings: Luminal-like breast cancer showed significantly greater tumor-nontumor repertoire similarity than basal-like breast cancer did. Compared with lymph nodes, tumors were less diverse; compared with nontumor tissue, more. That most tumor T cells come from lymph nodes remained unproven. The data were judged consistent with most tumor T cells coming from lymph node and expanding in tumor.

The CDR3 consists of 15 residues. Germline V lookup: CDR1 SGHAT, CDR2 FQNNGV. Trimming removed 1 base from V and 8 bases from J; junction bases left unmatched: 9. This clonotype has a handful of counts. The antigen remains unidentified. A much larger clone differs from this one at a single base, so this may be a read error. This CDR3 fails to terminate in the conserved phenylalanine or tryptophan, so it likely reflects a read error. TCRdb independently ran MiXCR on the multiplex PCR reads; one entry per CDR3 protein. The table records approximately 230,000 distinct CDR3 sequences, approximately 36% of them present only once. The lymph nodes were axillary draining lymph nodes from breast cancer patients.

The chain joins TRBV11-2 to TRBJ1-2; TRBD1 matches 8 bases. The sequencing input was axillary lymph node tissue. The source is a female donor with breast cancer. Some clones in this sample may be carry-over from other donors' samples. The DNA for the CDR3 is TGTGCCAGCAGCTTAGCGACCGGGACAGGCTGGGGCTACACCCTC. Amino acid sequence: CASSLATGTGWGYTL.